This TCR beta chain was obtained from a study of low-dose radiotherapy and immunotherapy resistance in tumors. Study background: Radiation delivery to Cohort 1 consisted of 0.5 Gy per fraction every 2 weeks, summing to 6.5 Gy. Members of Cohort 2 were treated with 1 Gy per fraction every two weeks; their total was 13 Gy over 26 weeks.

CDR1 and CDR2 (germline): MNHEY, SMNVEV (reference sequence). V was clipped by 2 bases and J by 7 bases; unmatched bases: 13. The CDR3 runs to 16 residues. The time point was: before trial treatment. Donors, who were enrolled in a single-arm phase I dose-escalation trial, received nivolumab, ipilimumab, aspirin, low-dose cyclophosphamide and low-dose radiotherapy. Covering alpha and beta chains, TRAV- and TRBV-specific primers were used for the first-strand cDNA. With a constant-region primer and a V-primer adapter, TCRs were subjected to 20 to 25 PCR cycles of amplification. Each CDR3 protein gets one entry after TCRdb re-called the reads with MiXCR. This sample carries tens of thousands of distinct CDR3 sequences, 20% to 25% of them seen once, and the ten largest clones take roughly 6%.

The clonotype was recovered from a male donor with prostate cancer. The specimen was PBMCs, collected before treatment. The chain is built from TRBV27 and TRBJ2-5, with 7 bases aligning to TRBD2. As DNA, the CDR3 is TGTGCCAGCAGTTTAGGCTCTAGCGGTTTAATGGGGACCCAGTACTTC. Translated: CASSLGSSGLMGTQYF.